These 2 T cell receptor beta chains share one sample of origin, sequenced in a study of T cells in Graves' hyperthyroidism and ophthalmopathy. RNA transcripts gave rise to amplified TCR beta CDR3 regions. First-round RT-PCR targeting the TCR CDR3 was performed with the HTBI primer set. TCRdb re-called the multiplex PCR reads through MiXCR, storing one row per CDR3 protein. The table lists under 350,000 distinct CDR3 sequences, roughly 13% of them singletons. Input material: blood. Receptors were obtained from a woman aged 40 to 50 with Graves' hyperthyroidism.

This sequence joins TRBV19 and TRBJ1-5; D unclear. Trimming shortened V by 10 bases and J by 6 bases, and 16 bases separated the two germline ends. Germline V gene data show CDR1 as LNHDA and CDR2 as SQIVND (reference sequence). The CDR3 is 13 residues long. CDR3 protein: CATLGKNFQPQHF. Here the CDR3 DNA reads TGTGCCACCCTAGGTAAAAATTTTCAGCCCCAGCATTTT.

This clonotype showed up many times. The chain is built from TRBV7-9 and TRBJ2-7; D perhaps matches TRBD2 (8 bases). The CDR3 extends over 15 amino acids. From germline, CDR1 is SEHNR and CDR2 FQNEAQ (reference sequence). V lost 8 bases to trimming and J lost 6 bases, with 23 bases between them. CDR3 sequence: CASCSGAYRGCEQYF. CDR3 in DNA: TGTGCCAGCTGTAGCGGGGCCTACAGGGGATGCGAGCAGTACTTC.